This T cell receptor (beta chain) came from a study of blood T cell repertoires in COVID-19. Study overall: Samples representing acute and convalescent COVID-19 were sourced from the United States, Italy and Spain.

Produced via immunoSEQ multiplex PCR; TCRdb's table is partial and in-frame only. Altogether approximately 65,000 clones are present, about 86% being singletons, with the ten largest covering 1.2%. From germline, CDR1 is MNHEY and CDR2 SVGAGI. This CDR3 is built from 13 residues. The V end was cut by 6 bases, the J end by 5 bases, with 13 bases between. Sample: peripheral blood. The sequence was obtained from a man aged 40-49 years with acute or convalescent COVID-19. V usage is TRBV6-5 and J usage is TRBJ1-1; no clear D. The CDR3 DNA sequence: TGTGCCAGCAGCTCCGGAGCGGGGACTGAAGCTTTCTTT. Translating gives CASSSGAGTEAFF.